The 17 T cell receptor beta chains reported below all come from one sample, sequenced in a study of naive and memory T cell subsets. Regarding the study as a whole: Possibly reflecting memory cells re-expressing CD45RA, a few larger clonotypes occurred in naive repertoires, especially CD8.

The antigens these receptors bind are not known. Two oligonucleotides, mixed equimolar, formed the beta constant-region primer covering TRBC1 and TRBC2. The ligated cDNA underwent four PCR rounds using SP2 and nested alpha and beta constant-region primers. TCRdb re-analysed the UMI-ligation and nested PCR reads in MiXCR, keeping a single row per CDR3 protein. This table has 98,000 or so distinct CDR3 sequences, roughly 15% appearing once. The sequencing input was naive CD8+ T cells from blood. All receptors come from a human donor in good health.

The genes are TRBV5-5 and TRBJ1-5; D remains ambiguous. Germline V gene lookup returns CDR1 SGHKS and CDR2 YYEKEE (reference sequence). V lost 1 base and J lost 6, with 20 bases in between. The CDR3 sequence is 17 residues long. The CDR3 spells CASSLWGSPEMGQPQHF. CDR3 in DNA: TGTGCCAGCAGCTTGTGGGGATCCCCAGAAATGGGTCAGCCCCAGCATTTT.

The chain uses TRBV11-3 and TRBJ2-1; D not resolved. The CDR3 is made up of 12 amino acids. With 4 bases removed from V and 5 bases from J, the gap between germline ends came to 6 bases. Germline V gene data show CDR1 as SGHNT and CDR2 as YENEEA. Here the CDR3 DNA reads TGTGCCAGCAGCTCGATAAACAATGAGCAGTTCTTC. The encoded protein is CASSSINNEQFF.

This clonotype occurred many times. This CDR3 reads CSASRTGISDEQFF. The CDR3 DNA sequence: TGCAGTGCTAGTAGGACAGGGATATCGGATGAGCAGTTCTTC. This sequence joins TRBV20-1 and TRBJ2-1; 8 bases agree with TRBD1. Germline V gives CDR1 DFQATT, CDR2 SNEGSKA (reference sequence). The CDR3 is 14 residues long. The junction had 9 bases not matched to a gene; V was cut back by 3 bases and J by 8 bases.

This clonotype was counted between two and nine times. This chain connects TRBV7-9 to TRBJ2-2; no firm D call. In germline, CDR1 is SEHNR, CDR2 FQNEAQ (reference sequence). V lost 5 bases to trimming and J lost 2 bases, with 12 bases between them. The CDR3 length is 15 residues. As DNA, the CDR3 is TGTGCCAGCAGCCCCCCGCGTACCAACACCGGGGAGCTGTTTTTT. Residues: CASSPPRTNTGELFF.

The V gene is TRBV20-1, the J gene TRBJ2-1; 14 positions match TRBD2. After removal of 4 bases from V and 7 bases from J, the junction contained 6 bases not matched to a gene. Germline CDR1 is DFQATT and CDR2 is SNEGSKA (reference sequence). The CDR3 covers 15 residues. This CDR3 is CSAKGLAGGWNEQFF. The CDR3 nucleotides are TGCAGTGCTAAAGGACTAGCGGGAGGATGGAATGAGCAGTTCTTC.

This clonotype appeared many times. The chain uses TRBV28 and TRBJ2-5; possible D gene TRBD1, 6 bases. With 3 bases removed from V and 2 bases from J, the gap between germline ends came to 13 bases. Germline lookup yields CDR1 MDHEN and CDR2 SYDVKM. The CDR3 sequence is 15 residues long. CDR3: CASSFPGQSQETQYF. CDR3 DNA: TGTGCCAGCAGTTTCCCTGGACAGTCACAAGAGACCCAGTACTTC. The full variable domain, completed using reference TRBV28 and TRBJ2-5, is DVKVTQSSRYLVKRTGEKVFLECVQDMDHENMFWYRQDPGLGLRLIYFSYDVKMKEKGDIPEGYSVSREKKERFSLILESASTNQTSMYLCASSFPGQSQETQYFGPGTRLLVL.

This clonotype was seen a few times. This chain connects TRBV6-2 or TRBV6-3 to TRBJ2-5; D is unclear. Trimming pared 7 bases from V and 4 bases from J, leaving 16 bases between. Germline V gene sequence: CDR1 MNHEY, CDR2 SVGEGT. The CDR3 totals 14 residues. CDR3: CASIHVGSSETQYF. The CDR3 DNA is TGTGCCAGCATACACGTAGGCTCCTCAGAGACCCAGTACTTC.

This chain uses TRBV27 with TRBJ2-2, with 12 bases that match TRBD1. The length of the CDR3 is 15 residues. The germline V gene encodes CDR1 MNHEY and CDR2 SMNVEV (reference sequence). Trimming cost V 3 bases and J 6 bases; bases outside gene matches: 2. The CDR3 is CASSLGQGAAGELFF. The CDR3 bases are TGTGCCAGCAGTTTGGGACAGGGGGCCGCCGGGGAGCTGTTTTTT.

This clonotype appeared a few times. The V gene is TRBV7-9, the J gene TRBJ2-7, with TRBD1 as a possible D gene (5 bases). The CDR3 is made up of 15 amino acids. The germline gives CDR1 SEHNR, CDR2 FQNEAQ (reference sequence). V was clipped by 4 bases and J by 2 bases, with 15 bases between them. CDR3 nucleotides: TGTGCCAGCAGCTCCTCACAAGGGGATCCCTACGAGCAGTACTTC. Translated: CASSSSQGDPYEQYF.

This clonotype was observed a few times. The chain joins TRBV7-6 to TRBJ2-3; D remains unclear. The germline gives CDR1 SGHVS, CDR2 FNYEAQ. The CDR3 sequence is 15 residues long. V was cut by 4 bases and J by 2 bases, with 13 bases left in between. In DNA form, the CDR3 reads TGTGCCAGCAGCTCACTTCCTCTCACCACAGATACGCAGTATTTT. Residues: CASSSLPLTTDTQYF.

This clonotype was counted between two and nine times. The chain employs TRBV9 and TRBJ1-5; unclear D gene. V lost 0 bases and J lost 0, with 4 bases in between. Germline V gene data show CDR1 as SGDLS and CDR2 as YYNGEE. The CDR3 contains 14 residues. DNA of the CDR3: TGTGCCAGCAGCGTAGCGGATAGCAATCAGCCCCAGCATTTT. Residues: CASSVADSNQPQHF. Full variable domain (missing parts from reference TRBV9 and TRBJ1-5): DSGVTQTPKHLITATGQRVTLRCSPRSGDLSVYWYQQSLDQGLQFLIQYYNGEERAKGNILERFSAQQFPDLHSELNLSSLELGDSALYFCASSVADSNQPQHFGDGTRLSIL.

There are many counts of this clonotype. This chain uses TRBV12-3 or TRBV12-4 with TRBJ1-2; D gene uncertain. The CDR3 totals 14 residues. Trimming removed 8 bases at V and 4 bases at J, with 17 bases between. The CDR3 protein is CASSPGWQLYGYTF. CDR3 nucleotides: TGTGCCAGCTCCCCCGGGTGGCAGCTCTATGGCTACACCTTC.

The CDR3 sequence is CASSLVAAEFSYEQYF. The CDR3 DNA reads TGTGCCAGCAGCTTAGTTGCGGCAGAGTTCTCCTACGAGCAGTACTTC. V and J are TRBV7-8 and TRBJ2-7; D ambiguous. CDR3 size: 16 residues. CDR1 SGHVS and CDR2 FQNEAQ come from the germline V gene. V was trimmed by 1 base and J by 0 bases, leaving 13 bases between them.

The V gene is TRBV12-3 or TRBV12-4, the J gene TRBJ1-1; TRBD1 matches 10 bases. After removal of 6 bases from V and 0 bases from J, the junction contained 13 bases not matched to a gene. CDR3 length: 18 amino acids. The CDR3 loop is CASRTRTGGFPMNTEAFF. The CDR3 DNA reads as TGTGCCAGCAGGACTCGGACAGGGGGGTTCCCTATGAACACTGAAGCTTTCTTT.

This clonotype came up a few times. The chain uses TRBV9 and TRBJ2-3; D unclear. Trimming left V 5 bases short and J 0 bases short, with 7 bases between. The V gene's germline CDR1 is SGDLS and CDR2 YYNGEE. The CDR3 runs 13 residues. The CDR3 bases are TGTGCCAGCAGTCCCGGGAGCACAGATACGCAGTATTTT. It codes for CASSPGSTDTQYF. Full variable domain (outside the CDR3, taken from reference TRBV9 and TRBJ2-3): DSGVTQTPKHLITATGQRVTLRCSPRSGDLSVYWYQQSLDQGLQFLIQYYNGEERAKGNILERFSAQQFPDLHSELNLSSLELGDSALYFCASSPGSTDTQYFGPGTRLTVL.

This clonotype was counted only a few times. The J gene is TRBJ2-1, the V gene TRBV20-1, with D perhaps TRBD1 or TRBD2 (7 bases each). The CDR3 covers 14 residues. Trimming stripped 5 bases from V and 7 bases from J, with 18 bases between. Germline CDR1 is DFQATT and CDR2 is SNEGSKA (reference sequence). The CDR3 bases are TGCAGTGCTGAGGACAGGCTCGGGGGGAATGAGCAGTTCTTC. As protein: CSAEDRLGGNEQFF.

This clonotype was counted a few times. This chain links TRBV13 with TRBJ2-7, with 7 bases identical to TRBD1. The V gene's germline CDR1 is PRHDT and CDR2 FYEKMQ (reference sequence). V gave up 0 bases and J gave up 6 bases; unmatched junction bases: 8. The CDR3 has 15 residues. The CDR3, as DNA: TGTGCCAGCAGCTTAGGATGGACAGGTGGGCGCGAGCAGTACTTC. Translation gives CASSLGWTGGREQYF.